The 20 T cell receptor beta chains below all came from one sample that was sequenced in a study of blood T cell repertoires in COVID-19. The repertoire was sequenced with immunoSEQ multiplex PCR; TCRdb's copy has only in-frame clones and lacks some. Of tens of thousands of clones in the sample, around nine tenths were seen once. Sequencing was performed on peripheral blood. These receptors all come from a woman aged 80 or over with active or convalescent COVID-19.

Remarks on this clone: The germline gene is not matched at one end of the junction; a read error may be the cause. V and J are TRBV18 and TRBJ1-1; TRBD1 matches 10 bases. Germline assignment: CDR1 KGHSH and CDR2 LQKENI. The CDR3 runs 13 residues. CDR3 in DNA: TGTGCCAGCTCACTGGGACAGGGGCCAAACTTTTCATTT. This translates into CASSLGQGPNFSF.

This clone was detected only once. The CDR3 DNA sequence: TGCGCCAGCAGCCAATCCCCCGGGGGGGGCGCCTATGGCTACACCTTC. Amino acids: CASSQSPGGGAYGYTF. V usage is TRBV4-3 and J usage is TRBJ1-2; tentatively, D is TRBD1 (6 bases). The CDR3 has 16 residues. Per germline, CDR1 LGHNA and CDR2 YSLEER. Trimming left V 2 bases short and J 4 bases short, with 17 bases between.

This clone appeared once. V is TRBV5-1 and J is TRBJ2-7; 9 bases match TRBD2. V dropped 0 bases and J dropped 2; count of bases not matched to a gene: 0. CDR3 length equals 14 residues. Germline CDR1 reads SGHRS; CDR2 reads YFSETQ. The CDR3 DNA reads as TGCGCCAGCAGCTTGGTAGCGGGGGCCTACGAGCAGTACTTC. Translated, it gives CASSLVAGAYEQYF.

This chain uses TRBV9 with TRBJ2-5, with 12 bases fitting TRBD2. CDR3 length equals 17 residues. CDR1 and CDR2 from the germline V gene are SGDLS and YYNGEE. Trimming took 3 bases from V and 7 from J; bases not matched to a gene: 13. The CDR3 here is CASSETPLAGGRGTQYF. CDR3 in DNA: TGTGCCAGCAGCGAGACCCCCCTAGCGGGGGGGCGGGGGACCCAGTACTTC.

This clone was detected only a few times. The rearrangement joins TRBV24-1 to TRBJ1-5; TRBD1 aligns across 10 bases. This CDR3 is built from 14 residues. Germline CDR1 reads KGHDR; CDR2 reads SFDVKD. The V and J ends lost 4 bases and 6 bases, in that order; junction bases with no gene match: 2. CDR3 in DNA: TGTGCCACCAGTGACGGGACAGGGGTTCAGCCCCAGCATTTT. It is translated as CATSDGTGVQPQHF.

V gene TRBV7-4 combines with J gene TRBJ2-3; D unresolved. CDR1 is SGHVT and CDR2 is SQSDAQ in the germline V gene. Trimming took 3 bases from V and 2 from J, leaving 9 bases between them. The CDR3 has 14 residues. The DNA for the CDR3 is TGTGCCAGCAGCTTTAAGACATACACAGATACGCAGTATTTT. Protein product: CASSFKTYTDTQYF.

The chain carries TRBV25-1 and TRBJ1-6; D gene uncertain. The CDR3 extends over 13 amino acids. With 4 bases removed from V and 12 bases from J, the gap between germline ends came to 13 bases. Germline V gene lookup returns CDR1 MGHDK and CDR2 SYGVNS. The DNA for the CDR3 is TGTGCCAGCAGTGGCCAGGAGGTCGGACCCCTCCACTTT. It encodes CASSGQEVGPLHF.

This clone came up once. J is TRBJ2-3 and V is TRBV6-5; 8 bases align to TRBD2. The trim removed 10 bases at V and 1 base at J, leaving 10 bases unmatched. In germline, CDR1 is MNHEY, CDR2 SVGAGI. The CDR3 is 15 amino acids. The CDR3 loop is CATSIVRGGTDTQYF. The CDR3 nucleotides read TGTGCCACGAGCATTGTGCGGGGGGGCACAGATACGCAGTATTTT.

The V gene is TRBV30, the J gene TRBJ1-5; D not resolved. The V gene's germline CDR1 is GTSNPN and CDR2 SVGIG (reference sequence). V was trimmed by 1 base and J by 6 bases, leaving 10 bases between them. This CDR3 spans 13 amino acids. Here the CDR3 DNA reads TGTGCCTGGAGTGGACAATTAGGTCAGCCCCAGCATTTT. Amino acid sequence: CAWSGQLGQPQHF.

Notes on this clone: In the same sample, other DNA sequences code for this CDR3. This chain joins TRBV18 and TRBJ1-3, with D possibly matching TRBD1 (6 bases). The CDR3 consists of 13 residues. Looked up from germline, CDR1 is KGHSH and CDR2 is LQKENI. Trimming removed 6 bases from V and 4 bases from J, with 10 bases in between. CDR3 loop: CASSSDRGNTIYF. The CDR3 region has the DNA TGTGCCAGCTCCTCGGACAGAGGAAACACCATATATTTT.

This sequence joins TRBV11-2 and TRBJ2-7; no firm D call. From germline, CDR1 is SGHAT and CDR2 FQNNGV. CDR3 size: 14 residues. Trimming cost V 7 bases and J 9 bases, with 22 bases left between them. The CDR3 bases are TGTGCCAGCACTCCCTCTTTGGGCTCATTGGGGCAGTACTTC. It yields the protein CASTPSLGSLGQYF.

This chain connects TRBV19 to TRBJ2-1, with 9 bases matching TRBD2. In germline, CDR1 is LNHDA, CDR2 SQIVND (reference sequence). The CDR3 totals 15 residues. V was pared by 4 bases and J by 5 bases, with 6 bases of the junction left unmatched. CDR3 DNA sequence: TGTGCCAGTAGTACTAGCGGGACGGAAGACAATGAGCAGTTCTTC. This encodes CASSTSGTEDNEQFF.

This chain links TRBV28 with TRBJ2-7; possible D gene TRBD1, 5 bases. The CDR3 spans 17 residues. Per germline, CDR1 MDHEN and CDR2 SYDVKM. The V end lost 3 bases, the J end lost 2 bases, and 20 bases lay between the germline ends. The CDR3 sequence is CASSFGPLTRQTYEQYF. CDR3 bases: TGTGCCAGCAGTTTTGGCCCCCTTACACGACAGACCTACGAGCAGTACTTC.

The chain recombines TRBV14 with TRBJ1-1; possible D gene TRBD1, 5 bases. The CDR3 contains 15 residues. The ends were cut back, 2 bases at V and 11 bases at J, with 21 bases in the middle. The germline V gene has CDR1 SGHDN and CDR2 FVKESK. CDR3 amino acids: CASSQFGPKEGRAFF. In DNA, the CDR3 is TGTGCCAGCAGCCAATTCGGTCCTAAAGAGGGGAGGGCTTTCTTT.

V is TRBV4-2 and J is TRBJ1-5; D unresolved. CDR3 size: 16 residues. The V gene's germline CDR1 is LGHNA and CDR2 YNFKEQ. The V and J ends lost 1 base and 0 bases respectively, with 10 bases between them. CDR3 sequence reads: CASSQGTGYSNQPQHF. CDR3 coding DNA: TGTGCCAGCAGCCAAGGGACTGGGTATAGCAATCAGCCCCAGCATTTT.

V is TRBV18 and J is TRBJ1-2, with D unresolved. Germline V gives CDR1 KGHSH, CDR2 LQKENI. This CDR3 is built from 12 residues. Trimming cost V 3 bases and J 8 bases, with 10 bases left between them. CDR3 in DNA: TGTGCCAGCTCACCGTCTGCTACCGGCTACACCTTC. Residues: CASSPSATGYTF.

The chain joins TRBV19 to TRBJ1-3; 8 bases align to TRBD1. Germline V gives CDR1 LNHDA, CDR2 SQIVND (reference sequence). The CDR3 runs to 16 residues. Trimming removed 6 bases from V and 2 bases from J; junction bases left unmatched: 9. CDR3 sequence: CASRLLRDRTGNTIYF. The CDR3 coding sequence is TGTGCCAGTAGATTGCTCCGGGACAGGACTGGAAACACCATATATTTT.

This sequence joins TRBV10-3 and TRBJ2-5, with TRBD2 identical over 14 bases. Germline V lookup: CDR1 ENHRY, CDR2 SYGVKD. V dropped 10 bases and J dropped 5; count of bases not matched to a gene: 6. The CDR3 spans 14 residues. CDR3 sequence reads: CATSTSGGVETQYF. CDR3 DNA sequence: TGTGCCACGTCGACTAGCGGGGGGGTTGAGACCCAGTACTTC.

The chain uses TRBV6-6 and TRBJ1-2, with TRBD1 matching 9 bases. From germline, CDR1 is MNHNY and CDR2 SVGAGI (reference sequence). CDR3 length: 15 residues. V lost 2 bases and J lost 3; bases outside the gene matches: 4. The CDR3 region is CASSYRDRDDYGYTF. For the CDR3, the DNA is TGTGCCAGCAGTTACCGGGACAGGGACGACTATGGCTACACCTTC.

The chain has TRBV2 and TRBJ2-3; TRBD2 matches 10 bases. This CDR3 has 16 residues. Germline V lookup: CDR1 SNHLY, CDR2 FYNNEI. With V trimmed by 5 bases and J by 2 bases, 7 bases remained unmatched. CDR3: CASSSTAGGTTDTQYF. The CDR3 DNA follows: TGTGCCAGCAGTTCTACAGCGGGGGGGACCACAGATACGCAGTATTTT.